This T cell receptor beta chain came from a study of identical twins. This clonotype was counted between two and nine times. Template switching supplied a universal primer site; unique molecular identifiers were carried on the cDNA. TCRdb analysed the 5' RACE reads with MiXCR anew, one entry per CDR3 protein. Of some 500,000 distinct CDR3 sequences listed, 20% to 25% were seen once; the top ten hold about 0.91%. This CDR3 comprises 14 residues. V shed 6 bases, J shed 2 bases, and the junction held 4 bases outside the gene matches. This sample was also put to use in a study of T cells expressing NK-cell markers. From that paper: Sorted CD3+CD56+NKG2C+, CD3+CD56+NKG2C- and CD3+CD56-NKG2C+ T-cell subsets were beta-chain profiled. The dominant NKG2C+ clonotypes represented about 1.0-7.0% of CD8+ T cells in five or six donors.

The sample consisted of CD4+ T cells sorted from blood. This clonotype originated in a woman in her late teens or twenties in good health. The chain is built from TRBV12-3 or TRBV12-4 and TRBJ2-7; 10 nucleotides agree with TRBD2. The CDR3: CASSGTSDAYEQYF. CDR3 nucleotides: TGTGCCAGCAGCGGGACTAGCGATGCCTACGAGCAGTACTTC.